One and the same sample provided the 25 T cell receptor beta chains below, sequenced in a study of blood T cells in healthy people across ages. A sample-barcoded 5' primer and a J-beta primer mix were used in a second PCR of about 7 to 12 cycles. TCRdb reanalysed the 5' RACE reads using MiXCR and keeps one entry per CDR3 protein. This repertoire shows 780,000 or so distinct CDR3 sequences, about 53% found once; its top ten account for around 40%. Sequences were obtained from blood. These TCRs come from a man older than 75 in good health.

The rearrangement joins TRBV5-6 to TRBJ2-5; D is unresolved. Looked up from germline, CDR1 is SGHDT and CDR2 is YYEEEE. This CDR3 has 13 residues. V was shortened by 4 bases and J by 13 bases, with 20 bases between the two germline ends. The CDR3 region has the DNA TGTGCCAGCAGCCCCGGCCCGGGCCGAGCGCTGTACTTC. Encoded protein: CASSPGPGRALYF.

The chain joins TRBV7-8 to TRBJ2-4, with 7 bases fitting TRBD1. The length of the CDR3 is 16 residues. The germline V gene has CDR1 SGHVS and CDR2 FQNEAQ. V was pared by 3 bases and J by 4 bases, with 9 bases of the junction left unmatched. For the CDR3, the DNA is TGTGCCAGCAGCTTCGGGACAGCCTCACCGAAAAACATTCAGTACTTC. Translation gives CASSFGTASPKNIQYF.

The V gene is TRBV7-9, the J gene TRBJ1-1; D is unclear. The CDR3 has 14 residues. The V gene lost 3 bases and the J gene lost 1 base, with 9 bases spanning the gap. The V gene's germline CDR1 is SEHNR and CDR2 FQNEAQ (reference sequence). The CDR3: CASSLRQRNTEAFF. CDR3 DNA: TGTGCCAGCAGCTTGAGGCAGAGGAACACTGAAGCTTTCTTT.

The chain employs TRBV29-1 and TRBJ2-5; no clear D gene. Germline CDR1 is SQVTM and CDR2 is ANQGSEA. This CDR3 is 11 amino acids long. With 2 bases removed from V and 3 bases from J, the gap between germline ends came to 4 bases. In DNA form, the CDR3 reads TGCAGCGTTGAAAAGAAAGAGACCCAGTACTTC. Encoded protein: CSVEKKETQYF. Supplemented by reference TRBV29-1 and TRBJ2-5, the full variable domain reads SAVISQKPSRDICQRGTSLTIQCQVDSQVTMMFWYRQQPGQSLTLIATANQGSEATYESGFVIDKFPISRPNLTFSTLTVSNMSPEDSSIYLCSVEKKETQYFGPGTRLLVL.

The rearrangement uses TRBV25-1 and TRBJ2-5; 13 bases agree with TRBD2. The CDR3 runs 16 residues. The V gene end was trimmed by 1 base and the J gene end by 4 bases; junction bases not matched to a gene: 3. Looked up from germline, CDR1 is MGHDK and CDR2 is SYGVNS. Here the CDR3 reads CASSEWTSGRGETQYF. The CDR3, as DNA: TGTGCCAGCAGTGAATGGACTAGCGGGAGAGGAGAGACCCAGTACTTC.

This clonotype turned up a few times. This sequence joins TRBV6-6 and TRBJ2-6; D is perhaps TRBD2 (5 bases). This CDR3 has 13 residues. V dropped 11 bases and J dropped 1 base, with 9 bases sitting between them. Germline CDR1 MNHNY, CDR2 SVGAGI (reference sequence). CDR3 region: CAGRESGANVLTF. The CDR3 nucleotides are TGTGCCGGTAGGGAGTCTGGGGCCAACGTCCTGACTTTC.

The chain has TRBV6-5 and TRBJ2-3; 14 bases match TRBD2. V gave up 5 bases and J gave up 14 bases; unmatched junction bases: 15. There are 16 residues in the CDR3. The germline gives CDR1 MNHEY, CDR2 SVGAGI. The CDR3 bases are TGTGCCAGCAGTGGACTAGCGGGAGGATCTAACAGATACGCGTATTTT. Protein product: CASSGLAGGSNRYAYF.

V gene TRBV20-1 combines with J gene TRBJ2-6, with D perhaps TRBD2 (5 bases). V gave up 3 bases and J gave up 2 bases, with 14 bases separating them. The CDR3 sequence is 16 residues long. Germline V CDR1 and CDR2: DFQATT, SNEGSKA (reference sequence). CDR3 protein: CSARGALLAGANVLTF. The CDR3 DNA follows: TGCAGTGCTAGGGGAGCACTCTTGGCTGGGGCCAACGTCCTGACTTTC.

This clonotype was counted once. The V call is TRBV6-5, the J call TRBJ1-4; no firm D call. Between the trimmed V and J ends, which lost 0 bases and 4 bases, there was a span of 9 bases. This CDR3 contains 15 residues. Germline V CDR1 and CDR2: MNHEY, SVGAGI. The CDR3 sequence is CASSYSNSDNEKLFF. For the CDR3, the DNA is TGTGCCAGCAGTTACTCGAACTCAGATAATGAAAAACTGTTTTTT.

V and J are TRBV6-6 and TRBJ2-1; 14 nucleotides agree with TRBD2. The CDR3 spans 15 residues. Germline V gene lookup returns CDR1 MNHNY and CDR2 SVGAGI (reference sequence). The ends lost 7 bases at V and 6 bases at J; junction bases unmatched: 5. CDR3 residues: CASTRTSGRLNEQFF. DNA of the CDR3: TGTGCCAGCACTAGGACTAGCGGGAGGCTCAATGAGCAGTTCTTC.

The chain carries TRBV28 and TRBJ2-3; D remains ambiguous. CDR1 and CDR2 from the germline V gene are MDHEN and SYDVKM. The CDR3 length is 16 residues. Trimming removed 3 bases at V and 7 bases at J, with 20 bases between. Here the CDR3 reads CASSLGVRQRLNTQYF. CDR3 nucleotides: TGTGCCAGCAGTTTGGGCGTCCGGCAACGATTAAATACGCAGTATTTT.

This clonotype was observed a handful of times. This chain's CDR3 is CASSYTAYQETQYF. CDR3 DNA sequence: TGTGCCAGCAGTTATACCGCATACCAAGAGACCCAGTACTTC. J is TRBJ2-5 and V is TRBV6-5; D not resolved. Germline lookup yields CDR1 MNHEY and CDR2 SVGAGI. CDR3 length equals 14 residues. Trimming stripped 3 bases from V and 0 bases from J, with 8 bases between.

The chain combines TRBV7-2 with TRBJ2-4; TRBD1 matches at 9 bases. CDR1 and CDR2 from the germline V gene are SGHTA and FQGNSA. CDR3 length: 14 residues. V trimming: 5 bases; J trimming: 7 bases; junction bases outside the gene matches: 6. The CDR3 spells CASSQGQGGNIQYF. In DNA, the CDR3 is TGTGCCAGCAGCCAGGGACAGGGAGGGAACATTCAGTACTTC.

The chain couples TRBV13 to TRBJ2-1; 14 nucleotides line up with TRBD2. This CDR3 is 17 amino acids long. The V segment lost 5 bases and the J segment 7 bases; nucleotides outside the gene matches: 10. The germline V gene encodes CDR1 PRHDT and CDR2 FYEKMQ (reference sequence). The CDR3 loop reads CASSTRLAGGSGNEQFF. In nucleotides, the CDR3 is TGTGCCAGCAGCACCCGACTAGCGGGAGGGTCGGGAAATGAGCAGTTCTTC.

This clonotype was picked up a small number of times. V and J are TRBV18 and TRBJ2-7, with 13 bases fitting TRBD2. The CDR3 runs 15 residues. The trim removed 5 bases at V and 3 bases at J, leaving 4 bases unmatched. Germline assignment: CDR1 KGHSH and CDR2 LQKENI. The DNA for the CDR3 is TGTGCCAGCTCAGAGGGACTAGCGGGAATCTACGAGCAGTACTTC. This codes for CASSEGLAGIYEQYF.

There are a few counts of this clonotype. This chain links TRBV10-3 with TRBJ2-7; 10 nucleotides line up with TRBD2. This CDR3 comprises 16 residues. The V gene end was trimmed by 2 bases and the J gene end by 0 bases; junction bases not matched to a gene: 4. Germline V CDR1 and CDR2: ENHRY, SYGVKD. CDR3 sequence (DNA): TGTGCCATCAGTGAGGGCAGCGGGAGGGTCTCCTACGAGCAGTACTTC. Encoded protein: CAISEGSGRVSYEQYF.

The rearrangement joins TRBV2 to TRBJ2-4; 7 nucleotides match TRBD2. This CDR3 comprises 12 residues. CDR1 is SNHLY, CDR2 FYNNEI, per germline. V gave up 7 bases and J gave up 13 bases; unmatched junction bases: 10. The chain's CDR3 is CASNTGTNEQYF. DNA for the CDR3: TGTGCCAGCAATACGGGGACTAATGAGCAGTACTTC. Full variable domain (rest looked up from reference TRBV2 and TRBJ2-4): EPEVTQTPSHQVTQMGQEVILRCVPISNHLYFYWYRQILGQKVEFLVSFYNNEISEKSEIFDDQFSVERPDGSNFTLKIRSTKLEDSAMYFCASNTGTNEQYFGAGTRLSVL.

This clonotype was picked up one time. Germline and junction disagree at one end, which may indicate a read error. This sequence joins TRBV7-7 and TRBJ2-2; D possibly matches TRBD1 or TRBD2 (5 bases each). The germline gives CDR1 SSHAT, CDR2 FNYEAQ (reference sequence). The CDR3 length is 16 residues. CDR3 DNA: TGTGCCAGCAGCTTGAACAGCCGCTTCGGGACCGGGGTGCTGTTTTTT. This encodes CASSLNSRFGTGVLFF.

The V gene is TRBV5-1, the J gene TRBJ1-6, with a possible D match to TRBD1 (6 bases). Germline V gene sequence: CDR1 SGHRS, CDR2 YFSETQ. The V gene lost 0 bases and the J gene lost 8 bases, with 12 bases spanning the gap. This CDR3 region has 15 residues. CDR3 DNA: TGCGCCAGCAGCTTGGTCGGCAGGGGAGATTCACCCCTCCACTTT. This translates into CASSLVGRGDSPLHF.

This sequence joins TRBV12-3 or TRBV12-4 and TRBJ2-5, with a tentative D call TRBD1 (6 bases). V lost 1 base to trimming and J lost 2 bases, with 11 bases between them. The CDR3 totals 15 residues. The CDR3 here is CASSLVSGDQETQYF. The CDR3, as DNA: TGTGCCAGCAGTTTAGTGTCAGGGGATCAAGAGACCCAGTACTTC.

There are a few counts of this clonotype. The rearrangement links TRBV29-1 to TRBJ2-7; TRBD2 might be the D (6 bases). Per germline, CDR1 SQVTM and CDR2 ANQGSEA. V lost 0 bases and J 0 bases, leaving 12 bases between the germline ends. The CDR3 covers 15 residues. CDR3 protein: CSVEDYGGSSYEQYF. For the CDR3, the DNA is TGCAGCGTTGAAGATTATGGGGGGTCCTCCTACGAGCAGTACTTC.

The V call is TRBV20-1, the J call TRBJ2-1, with TRBD2 identical over 11 bases. This CDR3 is built from 16 residues. The V and J ends lost 1 base and 3 bases, in that order; junction bases with no gene match: 5. Germline CDR1 DFQATT, CDR2 SNEGSKA (reference sequence). CDR3 in amino acids: CSARGVAGGLYNEQFF. CDR3 coding DNA: TGCAGTGCTAGAGGGGTAGCGGGAGGGCTCTACAATGAGCAGTTCTTC.

This clonotype has just a few counts. The chain links TRBV6-6 to TRBJ2-1; 9 bases agree with TRBD2. With 6 bases clipped from V and 8 bases from J, the junction kept 11 bases outside the gene matches. This CDR3 contains 15 residues. From germline, CDR1 is MNHNY and CDR2 SVGAGI (reference sequence). Here the CDR3 reads CASRYRLAESYEQFF. The CDR3 nucleotides read TGTGCCAGCAGGTACCGACTAGCGGAGTCCTATGAGCAGTTCTTC.

The chain links TRBV7-2 to TRBJ2-5; 8 bases agree with TRBD2. There are 15 residues in the CDR3. Germline V gene data show CDR1 as SGHTA and CDR2 as FQGNSA. V lost 4 bases and J lost 2; bases outside the gene matches: 6. The CDR3 DNA is TGTGCCAGCAGCTCGGACAGCGGGGGTCAAGAGACCCAGTACTTC. Protein sequence: CASSSDSGGQETQYF.

The CDR3: CASSLGSMETQYF. Here the CDR3 DNA reads TGTGCCAGCAGCTTAGGTAGTATGGAGACCCAGTACTTC. The chain joins TRBV7-2 to TRBJ2-5; D not certain. The CDR3 is made up of 13 amino acids. The V and J ends lost 1 base and 5 bases respectively, with 8 bases between them. The V gene's germline CDR1 is SGHTA and CDR2 FQGNSA.